This T cell receptor beta chain originates from a study of CD8+ T cells in alopecia areata (dated by TCRdb to 2016 to 2019). For context, the study as a whole: Female C3H/HeJ recipients, roughly 6-10 weeks old, were grafted with skin from C3H/HeJ donors with spontaneous alopecia (roughly 6-13 months old). To study T cell clonal expansion in alopecia areata, the researchers applied high-throughput TCRbeta sequencing to both the C3H/HeJ mouse model and human patients. Human TCRbeta sequencing covered scalp tissue and sorted CD4+ and CD8+ peripheral blood T cells from patchy and totalis/universalis alopecia areata patients and healthy controls. Scalp clonality was compared across normal scalp (n=4), patchy alopecia areata scalp (n=8), and alopecia totalis/universalis scalp (n=8). RNA came from the PAXgene miRNA kit for fixed scalp, the miRNeasy kit for PBMCs, and the RNeasy kit for mouse skin. TCRbeta CDR3 regions were amplified by immunoSEQ multiplex PCR using 35 Vbeta forward and 13 Jbeta reverse primers. Overall study results and their limits: Compared with normal scalp, lesional scalp, particularly in alopecia totalis/universalis, had higher clonality and more expanded CD8+ clones, which suggests antigenic drive. Unlike mouse skin, which is dominated by gammadelta T cells, normal human skin has resident alphabeta T cells that are also sequenced, and this complicates analysis of the scalp TCR repertoire. Shared TCR sequences between patients were less evident than in mice, which may be partly attributable to HLA diversity in the patient population.

Cells from pooled mouse cutaneous lymph nodes were stained for CD4, CD8alpha, NKG2D, NKG2ACE and other markers and then sorted on a BD Influx. This clone came up a few times. It lacks a known antigen. For this receptor, the gene names and germline sequences are taken from the mouse. The CDR3 is cut off 4 residues early in the read; its end comes from the germline J gene. The germline V gene (reference sequence) sets CDR1 to FNHDT and CDR2 to SITEND. V trim: 5 bases; J trim: 3 bases; unmatched bases: 3. Including cysteine and phenylalanine, the CDR3 has 13 amino acids. Part of the CDR3 DNA is given, 27 bases translated from base 1. Library generation was performed with the immunoSEQ multiplex PCR assay. To provide template for TCR sequencing, every sample had RNA extracted and reverse transcribed into cDNA. SuperScript III was used for first-strand cDNA synthesis, primed with a 2:1 mix of oligo-dT and random hexamers. A synthetic immune receptor repertoire was used to gauge amplification bias, and whatever bias remained was removed computationally. Libraries were sequenced on Illumina HiSeq with 60 bp reads covering the CDR3, read from J toward V. In the paper's pipeline: After raw reads were preprocessed to remove errors, the CDR3 was defined following IMGT conventions as running from the conserved cysteine to phenylalanine. Clonality was computed by normalizing Shannon entropy by log2 of the number of productive unique TCRs and subtracting the result from 1. Scalp TCRbeta sequences were cross-referenced with sorted blood CD4 and CD8 repertoires so that the CD4 or CD8 identity of scalp clones could be inferred. The table was pulled from immuneACCESS by TCRdb, which kept in-frame rearrangements only. Such tables lose some clones; where checked, under half of the loss comes from unresolved V genes, and the rest has no known cause. That table gives V, J and clone size, and the DNA gave D and trimming. The sample features over 250,000 clones, and none is a singleton. The ten top clones hold approximately 1.2% of the sample.

The TCR comes from a C3H/HeJ mouse with alopecia areata. The haplotype of this strain at the MHC is H2-k. The sequenced sample was CD4+ T cells sorted from a lymph node. The V and J genes are TRBV19 and TRBJ2-7, and TRBD2 matches 9 of the central bases. CDR3 reads: CASRIWGGYEQYF. The sequenced part of the CDR3 DNA is TGTGCCAGCAGGATCTGGGGGGGCTAT.